This is a list of T cell receptor beta chains from one sample in a study of T-cell reconstitution after alpha-beta-depleted transplantation in children. TCRdb reanalysed the PCR reads using MiXCR and keeps one entry per CDR3 protein. The sample holds around 440,000 distinct CDR3 sequences; roughly 15% are singletons and the top ten take roughly 29%. The sequencing used PBMCs, mostly from graft donor cells, collected 360 days after TCRalphabeta/CD19-depleted stem cell transplant. The receptor set was obtained from a boy in the first two years of life who had a stem cell transplant for Wiskott-Aldrich syndrome, so the T cells may come from the graft donor. The CDR3 runs from the conserved cysteine through the conserved F or W. Fields, in order: clone size, CDR3 length, D gene, J gene, V gene, CDR3 DNA, CDR3 protein. The D gene is left open where the match is weak. Size is omitted from some rows. Given values are once, few, many or a class for expanded clones.

clone_size: -
cdr3_length: 16
d_call: -
j_call: TRBJ2-2
v_call: TRBV24-1
cdr3_nt: TGTGCCACCAGTGACCCGGGACGGGGGATGTCCGGGGAGCTGTTTTTT
cdr3_aa: CATSDPGRGMSGELFF

clone_size: many
cdr3_length: 16
d_call: TRBD2
j_call: TRBJ2-3
v_call: TRBV12-3/TRBV12-4
cdr3_nt: TGTGCCAGCAGTCCCGGACTAGCGGGAGGAACAGATACGCAGTATTTT
cdr3_aa: CASSPGLAGGTDTQYF

clone_size: few
cdr3_length: 11
d_call: TRBD1
j_call: TRBJ2-1
v_call: TRBV9
cdr3_nt: TGTGCCAGCAGCGCCGGGGACAGTCCGTTCTTC
cdr3_aa: CASSAGDSPFF

clone_size: -
cdr3_length: 12
d_call: -
j_call: TRBJ2-1
v_call: TRBV20-1
cdr3_nt: TGCAGTGCCAGACTGGTCTACAATGAGCAGTTCTTC
cdr3_aa: CSARLVYNEQFF

clone_size: few
cdr3_length: 12
d_call: -
j_call: TRBJ2-1
v_call: TRBV4-1
cdr3_nt: TGCGCCAGCAGCCAAGATTCGTTTGAGCAGTTCTTC
cdr3_aa: CASSQDSFEQFF

clone_size: few
cdr3_length: 16
d_call: -
j_call: TRBJ2-5
v_call: TRBV12-3/TRBV12-4
cdr3_nt: TGTGCCAGCAGTTTAGACGAGCGGGCGGACCAAGAGACCCAGTACTTC
cdr3_aa: CASSLDERADQETQYF

clone_size: few
cdr3_length: 16
d_call: TRBD2
j_call: TRBJ2-5
v_call: TRBV7-6
cdr3_nt: TGTGCCAGCAGCTTCGGGACTAGCAAGTCACAAGAGACCCAGTACTTC
cdr3_aa: CASSFGTSKSQETQYF

clone_size: few
cdr3_length: 16
d_call: TRBD2
j_call: TRBJ2-2
v_call: TRBV12-3/TRBV12-4
cdr3_nt: TGTGCCAGCAGTCCTACAGCGGGGGGCCGCACCGGGGAGCTGTTTTTT
cdr3_aa: CASSPTAGGRTGELFF

clone_size: many
cdr3_length: 15
d_call: TRBD2
j_call: TRBJ2-3
v_call: TRBV6-1
cdr3_nt: TGTGCCAGCAGTAGGGCGGGGGGTTGGACAGATACGCAGTATTTT
cdr3_aa: CASSRAGGWTDTQYF

clone_size: -
cdr3_length: 15
d_call: -
j_call: TRBJ2-6
v_call: TRBV2
cdr3_nt: TGTGCCAGCAGTGAGCCAGACTCTGGGGCCAACGTCCTGACTTTC
cdr3_aa: CASSEPDSGANVLTF

clone_size: -
cdr3_length: 16
d_call: TRBD2
j_call: TRBJ2-1
v_call: TRBV7-8
cdr3_nt: TGTGCCAGCAGCTTTTTCCTTGCGGGAGAGGCCAATGAGCAGTTCTTC
cdr3_aa: CASSFFLAGEANEQFF

clone_size: -
cdr3_length: 19
d_call: TRBD2
j_call: TRBJ2-1
v_call: TRBV18
cdr3_nt: TGTGCCAGCTCACCTGCGACTAGCGGGAGGTCCCGCTCCTACAATGAGCAGTTCTTC
cdr3_aa: CASSPATSGRSRSYNEQFF

clone_size: few
cdr3_length: 19
d_call: TRBD1
j_call: TRBJ2-2
v_call: TRBV6-4
cdr3_nt: TGTGCCAGCAGTCGTCGCCGGGACAGGGGCCCGGGGGGCACCGGGGAGCTGTTTTTT
cdr3_aa: CASSRRRDRGPGGTGELFF

clone_size: few
cdr3_length: 15
d_call: -
j_call: TRBJ2-1
v_call: TRBV11-2
cdr3_nt: TGTGCCAGCAGCCGAACCGTACAATTTTATAATGAGCAGTTCTTC
cdr3_aa: CASSRTVQFYNEQFF

clone_size: -
cdr3_length: 13
d_call: -
j_call: TRBJ2-5
v_call: TRBV2
cdr3_nt: TGTGCCAGCAGTACACAGGGCGGAGAGACCCAGTACTTC
cdr3_aa: CASSTQGGETQYF

clone_size: few
cdr3_length: 16
d_call: -
j_call: TRBJ2-3
v_call: TRBV10-3
cdr3_nt: TGTGCCATCAGTGAGTCAACATCAACAAGGACAGATACGCAGTATTTT
cdr3_aa: CAISESTSTRTDTQYF

clone_size: -
cdr3_length: 14
d_call: TRBD1
j_call: TRBJ1-2
v_call: TRBV12-3/TRBV12-4
cdr3_nt: TGTGCCATCCGACAGGGGGTTGCTAACTATGGCTACACCTTC
cdr3_aa: CAIRQGVANYGYTF

clone_size: few
cdr3_length: 17
d_call: -
j_call: TRBJ1-5
v_call: TRBV12-3/TRBV12-4
cdr3_nt: TGTGCCAGCAGTTTCTCTGGCTCGGCAGTCCTCTATCAGCCCCAGCATTTT
cdr3_aa: CASSFSGSAVLYQPQHF

clone_size: -
cdr3_length: 14
d_call: TRBD1
j_call: TRBJ2-2
v_call: TRBV7-9
cdr3_nt: TGTGCCAGCACGGGACAGACTTACACCGGGGAGCTGTTTTTT
cdr3_aa: CASTGQTYTGELFF

clone_size: -
cdr3_length: 13
d_call: -
j_call: TRBJ2-7
v_call: TRBV7-2
cdr3_nt: TGTGCCAGCAGCACGCCGACAGCCTACGAGCAGTACTTC
cdr3_aa: CASSTPTAYEQYF

clone_size: few
cdr3_length: 13
d_call: -
j_call: TRBJ2-7
v_call: TRBV20-1
cdr3_nt: TGCAGTGCTAGTTTTCTACCCGCCTACGAGCAGTACTTC
cdr3_aa: CSASFLPAYEQYF

clone_size: few
cdr3_length: 16
d_call: TRBD2
j_call: TRBJ2-3
v_call: TRBV5-1
cdr3_nt: TGCGCCAGCAGCTACGGAGGCGGGAGGGGCACAGATACGCAGTATTTT
cdr3_aa: CASSYGGGRGTDTQYF

clone_size: many
cdr3_length: 13
d_call: -
j_call: TRBJ2-7
v_call: TRBV20-1
cdr3_nt: TGCAGTGCTAGACCGGGACAACCTTACGAGCAGTACTTC
cdr3_aa: CSARPGQPYEQYF

clone_size: once
cdr3_length: 15
d_call: -
j_call: TRBJ2-2
v_call: TRBV5-1
cdr3_nt: TGCGCCAGCAGCTTGTCTACGGGGAACACCGGGGAGCTGTTTTTT
cdr3_aa: CASSLSTGNTGELFF

clone_size: few
cdr3_length: 17
d_call: -
j_call: TRBJ2-1
v_call: TRBV11-3
cdr3_nt: TGTGCCAGCAGCTCGTATTACCAGGGTATTAGTTACAATGAGCAGTTCTTC
cdr3_aa: CASSSYYQGISYNEQFF

clone_size: -
cdr3_length: 17
d_call: TRBD2
j_call: TRBJ2-1
v_call: TRBV5-1
cdr3_nt: TGCGCCAGCAGCTTAGCGGGAGGGCCTAGTGTGGGCAATGAGCAGTTCTTC
cdr3_aa: CASSLAGGPSVGNEQFF

clone_size: -
cdr3_length: 17
d_call: -
j_call: TRBJ2-2
v_call: TRBV24-1
cdr3_nt: TGTGCCACCAGTGATTCGAGGACAAGCTCGAACACCGGGGAGCTGTTTTTT
cdr3_aa: CATSDSRTSSNTGELFF

clone_size: -
cdr3_length: 14
d_call: TRBD1
j_call: TRBJ1-5
v_call: TRBV28
cdr3_nt: TGTGCCAGCAGACGGGACAGGAGCAATCAGCCCCAGCATTTT
cdr3_aa: CASRRDRSNQPQHF

clone_size: once
cdr3_length: 14
d_call: -
j_call: TRBJ2-2
v_call: TRBV18
cdr3_nt: TGTGCCAGCTCACGGGGACGCTTCACCGGGGAGCTGTTTTTT
cdr3_aa: CASSRGRFTGELFF

clone_size: few
cdr3_length: 12
d_call: -
j_call: TRBJ1-2
v_call: TRBV24-1
cdr3_nt: TGTGCCACCAGTGACCCCGGTCGCGGCTACACCTTC
cdr3_aa: CATSDPGRGYTF

clone_size: few
cdr3_length: 14
d_call: -
j_call: TRBJ2-5
v_call: TRBV18
cdr3_nt: TGTGCCAGCTCACCGTCGCAGCTAGCAGAGACCCAGTACTTC
cdr3_aa: CASSPSQLAETQYF

clone_size: -
cdr3_length: 15
d_call: -
j_call: TRBJ2-4
v_call: TRBV5-1
cdr3_nt: TGCGCCAGCAGCTTGGAATTTAGGCCCGAAAACATTCAGTACTTC
cdr3_aa: CASSLEFRPENIQYF

clone_size: -
cdr3_length: 16
d_call: TRBD1
j_call: TRBJ2-5
v_call: TRBV5-1
cdr3_nt: TGCGCCAGCAGCTGGGGGGACAGGGGGCGGCAAGAGACCCAGTACTTC
cdr3_aa: CASSWGDRGRQETQYF

clone_size: many
cdr3_length: 14
d_call: TRBD1
j_call: TRBJ1-2
v_call: TRBV5-1
cdr3_nt: TGCGCCAGCAGCTCGGGACAGGAGGGGGATGGCTACACCTTC
cdr3_aa: CASSSGQEGDGYTF

clone_size: many
cdr3_length: 12
d_call: -
j_call: TRBJ2-7
v_call: TRBV5-1
cdr3_nt: TGCGCCAGCAGTAGTTTTGGTTTCGAGCAGTACTTC
cdr3_aa: CASSSFGFEQYF

clone_size: -
cdr3_length: 10
d_call: -
j_call: TRBJ1-2
v_call: TRBV7-2
cdr3_nt: TGTGCCAGCAAGGACTATGGCTACACCTTC
cdr3_aa: CASKDYGYTF

clone_size: -
cdr3_length: 17
d_call: TRBD1
j_call: TRBJ2-2
v_call: TRBV7-8
cdr3_nt: TGTGCCAGCAGCTTTTGGGACAGGGATCCGAACACCGGGGAGCTGTTTTTT
cdr3_aa: CASSFWDRDPNTGELFF

clone_size: few
cdr3_length: 16
d_call: TRBD2
j_call: TRBJ2-1
v_call: TRBV20-1
cdr3_nt: TGCAGTGCCGATGGACTAGCAGGGATCTCCTACAATGAGCAGTTCTTC
cdr3_aa: CSADGLAGISYNEQFF

clone_size: -
cdr3_length: 13
d_call: -
j_call: TRBJ1-1
v_call: TRBV20-1
cdr3_nt: TGCAGTGCTAGACCCTCTTTGAACACTGAAGCTTTCTTT
cdr3_aa: CSARPSLNTEAFF